The present T cell receptor (beta chain) was sequenced within a study of cytomegalovirus exposure and HLA in healthy donors. Study-level information: Genetic ancestry analysis placed about 80% of the approximately 390 donors that were genotyped in the Caucasian-associated cluster. Whole-study results and caveats: A previous analysis found most TCR beta V segments productive roughly 87% or roughly 30% of the time. Roughly uniform depth of sequencing across donors was assumed in presence/absence analyses.

PCR used 60 Vbeta primers and 13 Jbeta primers. The method was immunoSEQ multiplex PCR; TCRdb's version includes in-frame clones alone and lacks a portion of them. The sample has about 150,000 clones, around four fifths seen once. The CDR3 totals 15 residues. V dropped 3 bases and J dropped 8 bases, with 17 bases sitting between them. The germline V gene has CDR1 SEHNR and CDR2 FQNEAQ (reference sequence). Turning to this clone: The antigen is undetermined.

The source is a male donor in good health and CMV-seronegative. The rearrangement uses TRBV7-9 and TRBJ2-1, with D maybe TRBD1 (5 bases). Specimen: PBMCs. This CDR3 reads CASSFQGFGFDEQFF. CDR3 in DNA: TGTGCCAGCAGCTTCCAGGGCTTTGGGTTCGATGAGCAGTTCTTC.